The clone carrying this TCR beta chain was seen many times. V lost 3 bases, J lost 4 bases, and 7 bases lay in between. CDR3 length equals 13 residues. Germline V CDR1 and CDR2: MGHRA, YSYEKL. This specimen comes from a study of T cells after yellow fever vaccination. Study-level information: With SMART-Seq v4 Ultra Low Input, the fractions containing low cell numbers were prepared.

MiXCR, run by TCRdb on the 5' RACE reads, gives a single entry per CDR3 protein. The table includes more than 200,000 distinct CDR3 sequences, approximately 3.6% detected once. The source was PBMCs, collected 15 days after the yellow fever booster vaccination. The source of this sequence is a man aged 18 to 30 who received the YFV17D yellow fever vaccine. The chain has TRBV4-1 and TRBJ2-1; D is unresolved. CDR3 sequence (DNA): TGCGCCAGCAGCCACTCCCGATACAATGAGCAGTTCTTC. As protein: CASSHSRYNEQFF.